The 5 T cell receptor beta chains in this list originate from one sample, sequenced in a study of cytomegalovirus exposure and HLA in healthy donors. 13 Jbeta primers and 60 Vbeta primers were used for the PCR. The assay was immunoSEQ multiplex PCR, and TCRdb's table has in-frame clones only and misses some. The sample holds about 120,000 clones, more than 75% seen once. Sequenced sample: PBMCs. These receptors came from a woman aged 40 to 50 in good health and CMV-seropositive.

This clone was seen a handful of times. This rearrangement joins TRBV11-1 to TRBJ2-2, with 9 nucleotides matching TRBD1. CDR3 size: 17 residues. Looked up from germline, CDR1 is SGHAT and CDR2 is FQDESV (reference sequence). J gave up 5 bases and V 5 bases, and 12 bases lay outside the gene matches. The CDR3 DNA follows: TGTGCCAGCAGCGCAAGCTCCGGGACAGGGTCGACCGGGGAGCTGTTTTTT. Protein product: CASSASSGTGSTGELFF.

V gene TRBV4-2 combines with J gene TRBJ2-3; D gene unclear. The CDR3 runs 17 residues. Germline V gene sequence: CDR1 LGHNA, CDR2 YNFKEQ. V was trimmed by 0 bases and J by 0 bases, leaving 13 bases between them. The CDR3 region has the DNA TGTGCCAGCAGCCAAGATCAAGGCGGCACTAGCACAGATACGCAGTATTTT. Translated, it gives CASSQDQGGTSTDTQYF.

The chain uses TRBV5-1 and TRBJ2-5; 8 positions agree with TRBD1. V trimming: 4 bases; J trimming: 5 bases; junction bases outside the gene matches: 4. Germline CDR1 is SGHRS and CDR2 is YFSETQ. This CDR3 region has 13 residues. The CDR3: CASSPGGVETQYF. The CDR3 DNA follows: TGCGCCAGCAGCCCAGGGGGCGTGGAGACCCAGTACTTC.

This chain joins TRBV7-9 and TRBJ2-7; D gene uncertain. The germline CDR1 and CDR2 sequences are SEHNR and FQNEAQ (reference sequence). Trimming removed 1 base from V and 6 bases from J, with 16 bases in between. The CDR3 runs 15 residues. The DNA for the CDR3 is TGTGCCAGCAGCTTAGGAGGCACCCCTACGGGCGAGCAGTACTTC. Translated: CASSLGGTPTGEQYF.

The CDR3 DNA is TGTGCCAGCAGCTTAGACGTAGACGAGCAGTACTTC. Translated: CASSLDVDEQYF. The chain couples TRBV7-2 to TRBJ2-7, with D hard to call. V was shortened by 1 base and J by 5 bases, with 6 bases between the two germline ends. The CDR3 covers 12 residues. Germline V lookup: CDR1 SGHTA, CDR2 FQGNSA.